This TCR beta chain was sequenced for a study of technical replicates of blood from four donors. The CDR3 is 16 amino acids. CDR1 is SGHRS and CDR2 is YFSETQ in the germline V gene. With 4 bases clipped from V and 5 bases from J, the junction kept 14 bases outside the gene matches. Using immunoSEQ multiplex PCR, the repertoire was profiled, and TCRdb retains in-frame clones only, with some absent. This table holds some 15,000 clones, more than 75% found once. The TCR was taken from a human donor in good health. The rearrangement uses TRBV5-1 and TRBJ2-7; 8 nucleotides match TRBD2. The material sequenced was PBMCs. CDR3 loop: CASSRGGGTTLDEQYF. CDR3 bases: TGCGCCAGCAGCCGGGGGGGCGGGACTACCCTTGACGAGCAGTACTTC.